This T cell receptor (beta chain) was sequenced in a study of technical replicates of blood from several donors. The CDR3 is 17 amino acids. Losses at the gene ends were 5 bases for V and 4 bases for J; bases not matched to a gene: 6. Germline V gene lookup returns CDR1 SGHAT and CDR2 FQNNGV. Profiled with immunoSEQ multiplex PCR; TCRdb holds only in-frame clones, not every one. This table has about 83,000 clones, roughly nine tenths appearing once. The rearrangement links TRBV11-2 to TRBJ2-2; 14 bases agree with TRBD2. This sequence was found in a human donor in good health. The specimen was T cells isolated from PBMCs. DNA of the CDR3: TGTGCCAGCAGCACCGGGACTAGCGGGGGCAGCACCGGGGAGCTGTTTTTT. Amino acid sequence: CASSTGTSGGSTGELFF.